The 8 T cell receptor beta chains given below trace back to one sample, sequenced in a study of CD8 T cells in ankylosing spondylitis. TCRdb passed the 5' RACE reads through MiXCR, listing each CDR3 protein once. In the table there are about 240,000 distinct CDR3 sequences, approximately 9% of which are singletons. The specimen sequenced was blood, either unsorted or a sorted T cell fraction (not recorded which). These receptors all come from a male donor with ankylosing spondylitis or in good health (not recorded which).

Ten or more counts support this clonotype. The rearrangement links TRBV7-9 to TRBJ1-1, with D unclear. Germline V CDR1 and CDR2: SEHNR, FQNEAQ (reference sequence). V was shortened by 1 base and J by 5 bases, with 5 bases between the two germline ends. This CDR3 has 12 residues. The CDR3 DNA sequence: TGTGCCAGCAGCTTAGATCAGACTGAAGCTTTCTTT. Translation gives CASSLDQTEAFF. The full variable domain, its missing parts supplied by reference TRBV7-9 and TRBJ1-1, is DTGVSQNPRHKITKRGQNVTFRCDPISEHNRLYWYRQTLGQGPEFLTYFQNEAQLEKSRLLSDRFSAERPKGSFSTLEIQRTEQGDSAMYLCASSLDQTEAFFGQGTRLTVV.

The table lists this clonotype with a few counts. Since a much larger clone is just one base distant, this may be a read error. This rearrangement joins TRBV10-3 to TRBJ1-2; D gene ambiguous. Per the germline V gene, CDR1 is ENHRY and CDR2 is SYGVKD. CDR3 length: 13 residues. In DNA, the CDR3 is TGTGCCATCAGTGAGTCAGAGGTGGAAGGCTACCCCTTC. Protein: CAISESEVEGYPF.

The chain joins TRBV20-1 to TRBJ1-3; maybe TRBD1 (5 bases). Trimming took 5 bases from V and 3 from J, leaving 20 bases between them. CDR3 length equals 16 residues. The germline V gene has CDR1 DFQATT and CDR2 SNEGSKA (reference sequence). CDR3 amino acids: CSAPRFLGAGGNTIYF. The DNA of the CDR3 is TGCAGTGCTCCGAGGTTTTTAGGGGCTGGTGGAAACACCATATATTTT.

The chain couples TRBV14 to TRBJ2-7; D is possibly TRBD2 (6 bases). The germline V gene encodes CDR1 SGHDN and CDR2 FVKESK. The CDR3 runs 15 residues. Trimming removed 3 bases at V and 4 bases at J, with 16 bases between. CDR3 nucleotide sequence: TGTGCCAGCAGCCAGGTGCAGGGAGGCAGATACGAGCAGTACTTC. Protein product: CASSQVQGGRYEQYF.

Many counts were recorded for this clonotype. The chain joins TRBV25-1 to TRBJ1-2; 7 nucleotides align to TRBD1. Losses at the gene ends were 3 bases for V and 1 base for J; bases not matched to a gene: 5. Germline V gene data show CDR1 as MGHDK and CDR2 as SYGVNS. This CDR3 has 15 amino acids. In DNA form, the CDR3 reads TGTGCCAGCAGTGAGCCGGACAGGATTAACTATGGCTACACCTTC. This sequence encodes CASSEPDRINYGYTF.

The gene calls are TRBV3-1 and TRBJ1-2, with 7 bases aligning to TRBD1. V shed 7 bases, J shed 4 bases, and the junction held 6 bases outside the gene matches. CDR3 length: 13 amino acids. The germline gives CDR1 LGHDT, CDR2 YNNKEL (reference sequence). CDR3 sequence: CASNPGDSYGYTF. The CDR3 nucleotides read TGTGCCAGCAACCCTGGGGACAGCTATGGCTACACCTTC.

The chain uses TRBV21-1 and TRBJ1-5; TRBD1 is the table's D call, not checked against the DNA. TRBV21-1 is an annotated pseudogene. The CDR3 consists of 14 residues. The CDR3 sequence: CASSLGQGSQPQHF. The CDR3 region has the DNA TGTGCCAGCAGCCTCGGACAGGGTAGTCAGCCCCAGCATTTT.

The chain recombines TRBV30 with TRBJ2-3; 15 bases line up with TRBD2. Germline loops: CDR1 GTSNPN, CDR2 SVGIG (reference sequence). This CDR3 is built from 16 residues. J gave up 5 bases and V 1 base, and 4 bases lay outside the gene matches. CDR3 bases: TGTGCCTGGAGTGGCGGGACTAGCGGGGGGAAAGATACGCAGTATTTT. It codes for CAWSGGTSGGKDTQYF.